What follows are 30 T cell receptor beta chains derived from one specimen sequenced in a study of cytomegalovirus exposure and HLA in healthy donors. Vbeta (60) and Jbeta (13) primers were used in the PCR. Repertoires were generated with immunoSEQ multiplex PCR, while TCRdb's copy carries only in-frame clones and drops some. Of 55,000 or so clones listed, roughly 79% are singletons. The sample taken for sequencing was PBMCs. The receptors shown here come from a man aged 50-60 years in good health and CMV-seronegative.

The chain has TRBV5-4 and TRBJ2-1; D is ambiguous. V was cut by 0 bases and J by 9 bases, with 4 bases left in between. The germline V gene encodes CDR1 SGHNT and CDR2 YYREEE (reference sequence). CDR3 length equals 11 residues. The DNA for the CDR3 is TGTGCCAGCAGCTTGGGGCCTGAGCAGTTCTTC. Translated, it gives CASSLGPEQFF.

This chain connects TRBV6-5 to TRBJ2-2; D is perhaps TRBD1 (6 bases). Germline CDR1 reads MNHEY; CDR2 reads SVGAGI. The CDR3 consists of 15 residues. V gave up 6 bases and J gave up 3 bases, with 14 bases separating them. The CDR3 is CASSFAGADTGELFF. The DNA of the CDR3 is TGTGCCAGCAGCTTCGCAGGGGCCGACACCGGGGAGCTGTTTTTT.

V is TRBV9 and J is TRBJ1-1; no definite D call. Deletions cut 0 bases from V and 7 bases from J, with 10 bases between. The CDR3 covers 13 residues. The germline V gene encodes CDR1 SGDLS and CDR2 YYNGEE. DNA for the CDR3: TGTGCCAGCAGCGTAGGGTCAAGACATGAAGCTTTCTTT. Its translation: CASSVGSRHEAFF.

V gene TRBV5-8 combines with J gene TRBJ1-4, with D possibly matching TRBD1 (5 bases). This CDR3 has 16 amino acids. V lost 4 bases and J lost 10, with 23 bases in between. Germline V gives CDR1 SGHTS, CDR2 YDEGEE. CDR3 DNA sequence: TGTGCCAGCAGCCCGCCCCGGCAGGGCATAGATAGAAAACTGTTTTTT. Translating it yields CASSPPRQGIDRKLFF.

Comments on this clone: The junction shows a germline mismatch at one end, possibly a read error. Other DNA sequences in this specimen translate into the identical CDR3. This chain uses TRBV14 with TRBJ1-1, with TRBD1 matching 9 bases. The CDR3 contains 15 residues. Per the germline V gene, CDR1 is SGHDN and CDR2 is FVKESK. CDR3: CASSPLGQGYTEAFF. The CDR3 region has the DNA TGTGCCAGCAGCCCCCTGGGACAGGGATACACTGAAGCTTTCTTC.

This clone has only a few counts. The chain carries TRBV19 and TRBJ1-1; D is ambiguous. This CDR3 region has 13 residues. CDR1 is LNHDA and CDR2 is SQIVND in the germline V gene (reference sequence). V dropped 0 bases and J dropped 6 bases, with 8 bases sitting between them. The CDR3 loop is CASSIDRAAEAFF. The DNA of the CDR3 is TGTGCCAGTAGTATAGACCGAGCTGCTGAAGCTTTCTTT.

This clone was recorded a few times. This chain links TRBV11-1 with TRBJ2-3, with 7 bases aligning to TRBD2. Looked up from germline, CDR1 is SGHAT and CDR2 is FQDESV (reference sequence). The trim removed 5 bases at V and 1 base at J, leaving 0 bases unmatched. This CDR3 region has 13 residues. CDR3 loop: CASSRGGTDTQYF. CDR3 DNA: TGTGCCAGCAGCCGGGGGGGCACAGATACGCAGTATTTT.

The V call is TRBV28, the J call TRBJ1-4, with unresolved D. The V gene's germline CDR1 is MDHEN and CDR2 SYDVKM. This CDR3 spans 15 amino acids. V was trimmed by 3 bases and J by 5 bases, leaving 13 bases between them. The DNA for the CDR3 is TGTGCCAGCAGTTTTCGAGGACTCCCCAATGAAAAACTGTTTTTT. This sequence encodes CASSFRGLPNEKLFF.

This chain uses TRBV19 with TRBJ2-5; the match to TRBD1 covers 10 bases. Looked up from germline, CDR1 is LNHDA and CDR2 is SQIVND (reference sequence). This CDR3 spans 14 amino acids. After removal of 6 bases from V and 5 bases from J, the junction contained 6 bases not matched to a gene. This CDR3 is CASRRTGGLETQYF. The CDR3 DNA follows: TGTGCCAGTAGGAGGACAGGGGGGTTGGAGACCCAGTACTTC.

V gene TRBV29-1 combines with J gene TRBJ2-5; D may be TRBD1 (5 bases). Germline CDR1 and CDR2: SQVTM and ANQGSEA. The CDR3 spans 12 residues. V was cut by 4 bases and J by 1 base, with 7 bases left in between. The CDR3 nucleotides read TGCAGCGTTGTTCAGGGCCAAGAGACCCAGTACTTC. Translation: CSVVQGQETQYF.

The chain combines TRBV7-8 with TRBJ1-5, with D possibly TRBD1 on 5 matching bases. V gave up 0 bases and J gave up 5 bases, with 14 bases separating them. The V gene's germline CDR1 is SGHVS and CDR2 FQNEAQ. This CDR3 has 16 residues. CDR3 sequence reads: CASSLAGQGGDQPQHF. For the CDR3, the DNA is TGTGCCAGCAGCTTAGCGGGGCAGGGCGGAGATCAGCCCCAGCATTTT.

The V call is TRBV5-4, the J call TRBJ2-7; 9 bases line up with TRBD1. Germline trimming cut 0 bases from V and 3 bases from J; bases unmatched to any gene: 7. Germline V CDR1 and CDR2: SGHNT, YYREEE (reference sequence). CDR3 length: 16 amino acids. In nucleotides, the CDR3 is TGTGCCAGCAGCTTGGGCCCCGGACAGGGGAACTACGAGCAGTACTTC. Residues: CASSLGPGQGNYEQYF.

V is TRBV7-2 and J is TRBJ2-7, with D possibly matching TRBD1 (7 bases). The V gene lost 6 bases and the J gene lost 0 bases, with 18 bases spanning the gap. This CDR3 spans 16 amino acids. The germline V gene has CDR1 SGHTA and CDR2 FQGNSA. The chain's CDR3 is CASSPRRDRSSYEQYF. DNA for the CDR3: TGTGCCAGCAGTCCGAGGAGGGACAGAAGCTCCTACGAGCAGTACTTC.

The rearrangement uses TRBV5-4 and TRBJ2-7; TRBD1 aligns across 7 bases. Germline trimming cut 2 bases from V and 4 bases from J; bases unmatched to any gene: 9. The germline V gene encodes CDR1 SGHNT and CDR2 YYREEE (reference sequence). The CDR3 spans 15 residues. This CDR3 is CASSFRDRPFYEQYF. The DNA for the CDR3 is TGTGCCAGCAGCTTCCGGGACAGACCATTTTACGAGCAGTACTTC.

This clone was observed a single time. The chain has TRBV27 and TRBJ2-2; weak D call: TRBD1 (8 bases). With 6 bases removed from V and 6 bases from J, the gap between germline ends came to 14 bases. The CDR3 spans 14 residues. The germline gives CDR1 MNHEY, CDR2 SMNVEV (reference sequence). CDR3 region: CASRGTGGAGELFF. The DNA of the CDR3 is TGTGCCAGCAGGGGTACAGGGGGGGCCGGGGAGCTGTTTTTT.

This clone is a singleton in its sample. This chain uses TRBV5-1 with TRBJ1-3; 7 nucleotides match TRBD1. The CDR3 sequence is 15 residues long. The V segment lost 3 bases and the J segment 0 bases; nucleotides outside the gene matches: 3. Germline V CDR1 and CDR2: SGHRS, YFSETQ. The CDR3 coding sequence is TGCGCCAGCAGCTCCGGGACAGCCTCTGGAAACACCATATATTTT. This gives the protein CASSSGTASGNTIYF.

The chain carries TRBV27 and TRBJ2-7; 11 bases fit TRBD2. The CDR3 runs to 15 residues. The trim removed 6 bases at V and 6 bases at J, leaving 10 bases unmatched. CDR1 and CDR2 (germline): MNHEY, SMNVEV (reference sequence). As DNA, the CDR3 is TGTGCCAGCAGCTCACTAGCGGGGGTTTCAGGCGAGCAGTACTTC. Amino acids: CASSSLAGVSGEQYF.

The rearrangement joins TRBV7-6 to TRBJ1-5; tentatively, D is TRBD1 (6 bases). The CDR3 spans 15 residues. The ends were cut back, 2 bases at V and 6 bases at J, with 14 bases in the middle. CDR1 and CDR2 from the germline V gene are SGHVS and FNYEAQ. CDR3 coding DNA: TGTGCCAGCAGCTTAAAGACAGGCTATGGTCAGCCCCAGCATTTT. Residues: CASSLKTGYGQPQHF.

V is TRBV5-6 and J is TRBJ1-3; 7 bases match TRBD1. With 4 bases clipped from V and 3 bases from J, the junction kept 10 bases outside the gene matches. The CDR3 is 16 amino acids. Germline CDR1 and CDR2: SGHDT and YYEEEE. DNA of the CDR3: TGTGCCAGCAGCCGAACGACAGGGCTCCATGGAAACACCATATATTTT. Its translation is CASSRTTGLHGNTIYF.

This chain connects TRBV5-5 to TRBJ2-5, with a possible D match to TRBD2 (6 bases). This CDR3 comprises 14 residues. Trimming removed 4 bases from V and 0 bases from J, with 10 bases in between. CDR1 and CDR2 (germline): SGHKS, YYEKEE (reference sequence). As DNA, the CDR3 is TGTGCCAGCAGCCGCCGGGACTACCAAGAGACCCAGTACTTC. This encodes CASSRRDYQETQYF.

The chain couples TRBV6-1 to TRBJ1-6, with TRBD1 identical over 8 bases. V trimming: 4 bases; J trimming: 11 bases; junction bases outside the gene matches: 10. The germline V gene has CDR1 MNHNS and CDR2 SASEGT. The CDR3 contains 15 residues. The CDR3 is CASSAATGAGTPLHF. CDR3 DNA sequence: TGTGCCAGCAGTGCGGCGACAGGGGCGGGTACACCCCTCCACTTT.

The chain recombines TRBV28 with TRBJ2-5; a possible D gene is TRBD1 (6 bases). Per the germline V gene, CDR1 is MDHEN and CDR2 is SYDVKM. The CDR3 totals 15 residues. Trimming removed 6 bases from V and 1 base from J, with 15 bases in between. CDR3 residues: CASRQGRVLQETQYF. The CDR3 bases are TGTGCCAGCAGACAGGGTCGGGTGCTCCAAGAGACCCAGTACTTC.

The V call is TRBV5-1, the J call TRBJ1-4; no firm D call. V was cut by 4 bases and J by 6 bases, with 16 bases left in between. This CDR3 is built from 15 residues. Germline-derived CDR1 and CDR2 are SGHRS and YFSETQ. The CDR3 bases are TGCGCCAGCAGCCCGGAAGGAAGAGGATATGAAAAACTGTTTTTT. Its translation is CASSPEGRGYEKLFF.

This clone has just a few counts. The same CDR3 is also encoded by other DNA sequences in this sample. The chain carries TRBV2 and TRBJ1-5, with 8 bases matching TRBD1. V dropped 6 bases and J dropped 4; count of bases not matched to a gene: 5. Germline-derived CDR1 and CDR2 are SNHLY and FYNNEI. The CDR3 is 14 amino acids. CDR3 sequence: CASSDRQGNQPQHF. CDR3 DNA: TGTGCCAGCAGCGATAGACAGGGGAATCAGCCCCAGCATTTT.

By frequency in the sample, this clone is medium-sized. The gene calls are TRBV6-4 and TRBJ2-1; 10 nucleotides line up with TRBD2. The CDR3 has 14 residues. Germline CDR1 and CDR2: MRHNA and SNTAGT. Trimming at V came to 2 bases and at J to 6 bases, leaving 1 base not matched to a gene. The CDR3 region is CASSDSGGANEQFF. CDR3 bases: TGTGCCAGCAGTGACAGCGGGGGGGCCAATGAGCAGTTCTTC.

About this clone itself: This specimen includes other DNA sequences encoding the same CDR3. The V call is TRBV10-3, the J call TRBJ1-2, with TRBD1 identical over 7 bases. Trimming took 4 bases from V and 1 from J; bases not matched to a gene: 6. This CDR3 has 15 residues. In germline, CDR1 is ENHRY, CDR2 SYGVKD. This CDR3 is CAISAAGQINYGYTF. CDR3 DNA sequence: TGTGCCATCAGTGCTGCGGGACAGATTAACTATGGCTACACCTTC.

The chain uses TRBV6-6 and TRBJ2-5, with 8 bases matching TRBD2. This CDR3 comprises 16 residues. The V and J ends lost 6 bases and 2 bases, in that order; junction bases with no gene match: 11. Germline CDR1 is MNHNY and CDR2 is SVGAGI (reference sequence). CDR3 coding DNA: TGTGCCAGCAGCCATCTTGGTAGCGGGGCACAAGAGACCCAGTACTTC. This encodes CASSHLGSGAQETQYF.

The V gene is TRBV14, the J gene TRBJ1-1; D is ambiguous. This CDR3 region has 14 residues. The V end was cut by 1 base, the J end by 1 base, with 7 bases between. Germline values: CDR1 SGHDN, CDR2 FVKESK. CDR3 in amino acids: CASSQVAGNTEAFF. CDR3 nucleotide sequence: TGTGCCAGCAGCCAAGTGGCAGGGAACACTGAAGCTTTCTTT.

The chain has TRBV11-3 and TRBJ2-3; 8 positions match TRBD1. This CDR3 has 16 residues. Per the germline V gene, CDR1 is SGHNT and CDR2 is YENEEA. J gave up 5 bases and V 0 bases, and 7 bases lay outside the gene matches. CDR3 in amino acids: CASSLDGAGGRDTQYF. CDR3 coding DNA: TGTGCCAGCAGCTTAGACGGGGCAGGGGGCAGAGATACGCAGTATTTT.

J is TRBJ2-1 and V is TRBV30, with TRBD2 matching over 14 bases. This CDR3 comprises 13 residues. The germline CDR1 and CDR2 sequences are GTSNPN and SVGIG (reference sequence). V lost 7 bases and J lost 7; bases outside the gene matches: 3. The CDR3 DNA reads as TGTGCCTCCCGACTAGCGGGGGGGAATGAGCAGTTCTTC. Its translation is CASRLAGGNEQFF.